These 14 T cell receptor beta chains originate from one sample sequenced in a study of cytotoxic CD8 clonotypes in ibrutinib-treated CLL. The protocol was immunoSEQ multiplex PCR, while the TCRdb copy is restricted to in-frame clones and leaves out a portion. The data contain 15,000 to 20,000 clones, around 67% of them singletons. The sample was PBMCs, taken before ibrutinib treatment. The receptor set was obtained from a human donor with chronic lymphocytic leukemia.

This clone was seen a handful of times. CDR3 nucleotides: TGCGCCAGCAGCACCGGACTAGCGGCCCAAGAGACCCAGTACTTC. Amino acids: CASSTGLAAQETQYF. The chain carries TRBV5-1 and TRBJ2-5, with 10 positions matching TRBD2. Germline V gene lookup returns CDR1 SGHRS and CDR2 YFSETQ. V lost 4 bases and J lost 1; bases outside the gene matches: 4. This CDR3 contains 15 residues.

The chain joins TRBV7-2 to TRBJ2-3; 10 bases align to TRBD2. The CDR3 consists of 15 residues. Trimming cost V 1 base and J 5 bases; bases outside gene matches: 3. Germline V lookup: CDR1 SGHTA, CDR2 FQGNSA. The CDR3 reads CASSLGLAGEDTQYF. CDR3 bases: TGTGCCAGCAGCTTAGGGCTAGCGGGGGAAGATACGCAGTATTTT.

This chain connects TRBV5-1 to TRBJ2-1; weak D call: TRBD1 (6 bases). CDR3 length: 14 residues. Germline V gene sequence: CDR1 SGHRS, CDR2 YFSETQ. V gave up 2 bases and J gave up 2 bases, with 8 bases separating them. The CDR3 is CASSFSGAYNEQFF. CDR3 nucleotides: TGCGCCAGCAGCTTTTCAGGGGCCTACAATGAGCAGTTCTTC.

J is TRBJ1-3 and V is TRBV5-1; D gene ambiguous. The CDR3 consists of 17 residues. Germline V CDR1 and CDR2: SGHRS, YFSETQ. V was pared by 0 bases and J by 0 bases, with 13 bases between. CDR3 sequence reads: CASSLEPSTFSGNTIYF. The CDR3 region has the DNA TGCGCCAGCAGCTTGGAACCATCCACCTTCTCTGGAAACACCATATATTTT.

This clone is medium-sized. J is TRBJ2-7 and V is TRBV11-1; D might be TRBD2 (5 bases). CDR1 SGHAT and CDR2 FQDESV come from the germline V gene (reference sequence). V shed 5 bases and J shed 1 base, with 15 bases lying between them. CDR3 length equals 15 residues. The CDR3 DNA sequence: TGTGCCAGCAGCCCAAATCCACGGGGTTCCTACGAGCAGTACTTC. It specifies CASSPNPRGSYEQYF.

This clone was picked up a small number of times. The chain employs TRBV19 and TRBJ2-5, with 10 positions matching TRBD2. Germline V lookup: CDR1 LNHDA, CDR2 SQIVND (reference sequence). The CDR3 runs 13 residues. Germline trimming cut 9 bases from V and 2 bases from J; bases unmatched to any gene: 3. CDR3 amino acids: CASAGLAQETQYF. The CDR3 DNA is TGTGCCAGCGCGGGACTAGCGCAAGAGACCCAGTACTTC. Complete variable domain (other parts from reference TRBV19 and TRBJ2-5): DGGITQSPKYLFRKEGQNVTLSCEQNLNHDAMYWYRQDPGQGLRLIYYSQIVNDFQKGDIAEGYSVSREKKESFPLTVTSAQKNPTAFYLCASAGLAQETQYFGPGTRLLVL.

The V and J genes are TRBV19 and TRBJ2-7; D may be TRBD1 (6 bases). The CDR3 totals 14 residues. With 4 bases removed from V and 7 bases from J, the gap between germline ends came to 17 bases. Per germline, CDR1 LNHDA and CDR2 SQIVND (reference sequence). The CDR3 loop is CASSRGTNLREQYF. In nucleotides, the CDR3 is TGTGCCAGTAGTAGAGGGACAAATTTACGGGAGCAGTACTTC.

The J gene is TRBJ2-3, the V gene TRBV5-1; D unresolved. This CDR3 spans 12 amino acids. Germline V gives CDR1 SGHRS, CDR2 YFSETQ. Trimming removed 1 base from V and 5 bases from J, with 5 bases in between. CDR3 sequence (DNA): TGCGCCAGCAGCTTGATGGGAGATACGCAGTATTTT. Its protein is CASSLMGDTQYF. Drawing the rest from reference TRBV5-1 and TRBJ2-3, the complete variable domain is KAGVTQTPRYLIKTRGQQVTLSCSPISGHRSVSWYQQTPGQGLQFLFEYFSETQRNKGNFPGRFSGRQFSNSRSEMNVSTLELGDSALYLCASSLMGDTQYFGPGTRLTVL.

The chain links TRBV13 to TRBJ2-5; D gene ambiguous. The CDR3 is 15 residues long. Germline CDR1 is PRHDT and CDR2 is FYEKMQ (reference sequence). The germline V and J ends were trimmed by 0 bases and 2 bases, with 10 bases remaining between them. This chain's CDR3 is CASSLGPRKQETQYF. In DNA, the CDR3 is TGTGCCAGCAGCTTAGGCCCGCGCAAACAAGAGACCCAGTACTTC. The full variable domain, with the rest looked up from reference TRBV13 and TRBJ2-5, is AAGVIQSPRHLIKEKRETATLKCYPIPRHDTVYWYQQGPGQDPQFLISFYEKMQSDKGSIPDRFSAQQFSDYHSELNMSSLELGDSALYFCASSLGPRKQETQYFGPGTRLLVL.

This clone was recorded a few times. The chain recombines TRBV28 with TRBJ2-5; D uncertain. The ends were cut back, 2 bases at V and 6 bases at J, with 10 bases in the middle. The germline V gene encodes CDR1 MDHEN and CDR2 SYDVKM. The CDR3 contains 13 residues. The CDR3 reads CASSLMGVKTQYF. As DNA, the CDR3 is TGTGCCAGCAGTTTAATGGGCGTTAAGACCCAGTACTTC. Together with reference TRBV28 and TRBJ2-5, the CDR3 gives the full variable domain: DVKVTQSSRYLVKRTGEKVFLECVQDMDHENMFWYRQDPGLGLRLIYFSYDVKMKEKGDIPEGYSVSREKKERFSLILESASTNQTSMYLCASSLMGVKTQYFGPGTRLLVL.

The rearrangement uses TRBV14 and TRBJ2-5, with D uncertain. The V gene lost 4 bases and the J gene lost 2 bases, with 2 bases spanning the gap. Germline V lookup: CDR1 SGHDN, CDR2 FVKESK. This CDR3 is built from 11 residues. The CDR3 nucleotides are TGTGCCAGCAGCCCTCAAGAGACCCAGTACTTC. This sequence encodes CASSPQETQYF.

The V and J genes are TRBV27 and TRBJ1-1; D is unresolved. From germline, CDR1 is MNHEY and CDR2 SMNVEV (reference sequence). V lost 3 bases, J lost 4 bases, and 12 bases lay in between. The length of the CDR3 is 14 residues. CDR3 sequence reads: CASSFSSMGTEAFF. The CDR3 region has the DNA TGTGCCAGCAGTTTCTCCTCTATGGGCACTGAAGCTTTCTTT.

CDR3 nucleotides: TGTGCCAGCAGTTACGTCGGCACGGACTATTCACCCCTCCACTTT. This gives the protein CASSYVGTDYSPLHF. The rearrangement joins TRBV6-6 to TRBJ1-6; D call uncertain. Trimming shortened V by 2 bases and J by 8 bases, and 13 bases separated the two germline ends. This CDR3 is 15 amino acids long. Germline CDR1 MNHNY, CDR2 SVGAGI (reference sequence).

This chain links TRBV30 with TRBJ1-2; D unresolved. Germline V lookup: CDR1 GTSNPN, CDR2 SVGIG (reference sequence). The CDR3 length is 14 residues. Trimming left V 3 bases short and J 6 bases short, with 17 bases between. The CDR3 is CAWRVRGRVDGYTF. CDR3 sequence (DNA): TGTGCCTGGAGGGTACGAGGGAGAGTGGATGGCTACACCTTC. The variable domain in full, completed from reference TRBV30 and TRBJ1-2, reads SQTIHQWPATLVQPVGSPLSLECTVEGTSNPNLYWYRQAAGRGLQLLFYSVGIGQISSEVPQNLSASRPQDRQFILSSKKLLLSDSGFYLCAWRVRGRVDGYTFGSGTRLTVV.